The rows below give T cell receptor beta chains drawn from one sample of a study of quantifying T cell responses using KT2 cells. TCRdb re-called the UMI-ligation and nested PCR reads with MiXCR, one entry per CDR3 protein. The data contain over 40,000 distinct CDR3 sequences, 9.5% to 13% of them seen just once; the ten biggest clones take up over 9.5%. The sequencing sample was made of PBMCs spiked with cells of the T cell clone KT2. The receptors were sampled from a human donor. Both conserved end residues are part of each CDR3. Fields, in order: V gene, D gene, CDR3 protein. D genes are given only for firm matches.

TRBV6-2/TRBV6-3	TRBD1	CASSWTGDGAGELFF
TRBV29-1	-	CSVLDQGADTQYF
TRBV20-1	-	CSASKAHSNQPQHF
TRBV3-1	TRBD1	CASSQGTGGGETQYF
TRBV7-3	-	CASSPGARYGYTF
TRBV30	TRBD2	CAWSVHGSGGSYEQYF
TRBV2	-	CASSEDSLYNEQFF
TRBV11-2	-	CATNDPYLNGDINPYEQYF
TRBV11-2	-	CASSAGPNNEQFF
TRBV6-2/TRBV6-3	TRBD2	CASSYLSGLAGASTQYF
TRBV7-8	TRBD1	CASSLRTGGARNTEAFF
TRBV20-1	TRBD2	CSAETSGTDTQYF
TRBV7-6	TRBD1	CASSGGTGVLDEKLFF
TRBV20-1	TRBD2	CSASEPGLGYYEQFF
TRBV5-1	-	CASSLGTSSYNEQFF
TRBV7-2	-	CASSLVPPGSGANVLTF
TRBV6-6	-	CASLGDASDNQPQHF
TRBV11-2	-	CASSSLGRSAFF
TRBV11-2	TRBD1	CASSLGLVGTGNEQYF
TRBV27	TRBD2	CASTPGGPTGELFF
TRBV15	-	CATSEGRLGNTIYF
TRBV5-1	TRBD1	CASSRDRVLSPLHF
TRBV10-1	TRBD1	CASSERGLWTDTQYF
TRBV11-3	TRBD1	CASTSGTGGNEQFF
TRBV6-6	TRBD1	CASSLGQRMMNTEAFF
TRBV9	TRBD1	CASSPGGSRRADTQYF
TRBV20-1	TRBD2	CSARVPFGAGVSGKTYEQYF
TRBV18	-	CASSPLSLNTEAFF
TRBV5-1	-	CASRRTDNYEQYF
TRBV7-9	-	CASSSTTRWTLTSSYNEQFF
TRBV20-1	-	CSARDTIHRDNYGYTF
TRBV14	-	CASSRRTQAQYF
TRBV27	-	CASSLNGTPREQYF
TRBV5-6	-	CASSLVQTEAFF
TRBV7-2	-	CASSSMRYEAFF
TRBV20-1	-	CSASLGDAYQPQHF
TRBV20-1	-	CSARDEGNVVNSNQPQHF
TRBV27	TRBD2	CASSRTSGSYNEQFF
TRBV20-1	-	CSARDEEGGSNEQFF
TRBV3-1	TRBD1	CASSPQGLHGYTF
TRBV20-1	TRBD2	CSATPLSGRGTDTQYF
TRBV12-3/TRBV12-4	TRBD1	CASSSTGGNYEQYF
TRBV2	TRBD2	CASGGGRDYSYEQYF